What follows is one TCR beta chain and its context. Here immunoSEQ multiplex PCR was the method, and the copy in TCRdb shows in-frame clones only, minus some. The sample holds about 59,000 clones, 88% seen once. Germline lookup yields CDR1 MNHEY and CDR2 SVGEGT. CDR3 length equals 19 residues. V trimming: 6 bases; J trimming: 0 bases; junction bases outside the gene matches: 17. This record belongs to a study of blood T cell repertoires in COVID-19. The TCR comes from a woman aged 80 or over with active COVID-19. Sequencing was done on a sample of peripheral blood. J is TRBJ1-3 and V is TRBV6-2 or TRBV6-3; 7 positions match TRBD1. Written as DNA, the CDR3 is TGTGCCAGCAGCCCTCTTGGGACAGTTTTTCTACTCTCTGGAAACACCATATATTTT. It encodes CASSPLGTVFLLSGNTIYF.